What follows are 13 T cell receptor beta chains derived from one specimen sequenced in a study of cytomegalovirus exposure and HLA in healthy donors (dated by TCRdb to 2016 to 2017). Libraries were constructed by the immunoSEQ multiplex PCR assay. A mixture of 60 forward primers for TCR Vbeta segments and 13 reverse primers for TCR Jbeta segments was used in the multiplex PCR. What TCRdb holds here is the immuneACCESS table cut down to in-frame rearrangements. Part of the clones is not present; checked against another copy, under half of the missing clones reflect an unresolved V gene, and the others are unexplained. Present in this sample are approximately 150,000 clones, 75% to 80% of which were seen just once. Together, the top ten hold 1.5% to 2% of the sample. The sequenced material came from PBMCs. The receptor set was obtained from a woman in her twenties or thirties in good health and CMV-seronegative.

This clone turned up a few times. CDR3 loop: CASSPPYLSEAFF. The CDR3 DNA follows: TGTGCCAGCAGCCCCCCCTATTTATCTGAAGCTTTCTTT. V gene TRBV7-2 combines with J gene TRBJ1-1; D gene ambiguous. The germline V and J ends were trimmed by 5 bases and 6 bases, with 13 bases remaining between them. The CDR3 is made up of 13 amino acids. The germline V gene encodes CDR1 SGHTA and CDR2 FQGNSA.

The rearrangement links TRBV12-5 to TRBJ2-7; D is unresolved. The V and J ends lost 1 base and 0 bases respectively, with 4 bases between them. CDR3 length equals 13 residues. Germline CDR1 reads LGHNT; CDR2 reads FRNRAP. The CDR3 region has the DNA TGTGCTAGTGGTTTGGATAGCTCCTACGAGCAGTACTTC. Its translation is CASGLDSSYEQYF.

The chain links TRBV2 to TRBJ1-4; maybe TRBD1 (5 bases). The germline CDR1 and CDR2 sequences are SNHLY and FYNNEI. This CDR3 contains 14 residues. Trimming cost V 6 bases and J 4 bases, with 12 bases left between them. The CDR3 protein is CASSPGLSNEKLFF. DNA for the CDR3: TGTGCCAGCAGCCCGGGACTGAGTAATGAAAAACTGTTTTTT.

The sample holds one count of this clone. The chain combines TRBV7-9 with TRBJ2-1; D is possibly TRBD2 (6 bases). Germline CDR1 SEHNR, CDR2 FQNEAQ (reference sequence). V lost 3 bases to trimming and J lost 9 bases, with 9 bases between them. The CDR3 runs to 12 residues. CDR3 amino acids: CASSFGGGEQFF. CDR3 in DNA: TGTGCCAGCAGCTTCGGGGGAGGTGAGCAGTTCTTC.

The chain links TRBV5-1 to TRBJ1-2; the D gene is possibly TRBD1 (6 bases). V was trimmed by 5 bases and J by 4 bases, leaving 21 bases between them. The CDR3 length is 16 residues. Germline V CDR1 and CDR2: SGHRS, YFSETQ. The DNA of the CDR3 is TGCGCCAGCAGTGCTAACACAGGGAGCTCAGCCTATGGCTACACCTTC. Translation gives CASSANTGSSAYGYTF. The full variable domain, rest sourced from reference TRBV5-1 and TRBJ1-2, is KAGVTQTPRYLIKTRGQQVTLSCSPISGHRSVSWYQQTPGQGLQFLFEYFSETQRNKGNFPGRFSGRQFSNSRSEMNVSTLELGDSALYLCASSANTGSSAYGYTFGSGTRLTVV.

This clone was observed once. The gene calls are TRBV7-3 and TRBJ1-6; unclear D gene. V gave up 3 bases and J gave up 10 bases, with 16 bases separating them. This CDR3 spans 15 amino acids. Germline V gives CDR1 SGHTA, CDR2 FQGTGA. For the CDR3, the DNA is TGTGCCAGCAGCTTTGGTGATGCGGGAAGATCACCCCTCCACTTT. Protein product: CASSFGDAGRSPLHF.

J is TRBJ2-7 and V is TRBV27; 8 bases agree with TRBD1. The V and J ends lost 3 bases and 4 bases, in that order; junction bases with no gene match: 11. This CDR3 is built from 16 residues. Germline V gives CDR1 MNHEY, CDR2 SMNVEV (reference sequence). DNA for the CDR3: TGTGCCAGCAGTTTTAGTAGGTGGACAGGGACGTACGAGCAGTACTTC. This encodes CASSFSRWTGTYEQYF.

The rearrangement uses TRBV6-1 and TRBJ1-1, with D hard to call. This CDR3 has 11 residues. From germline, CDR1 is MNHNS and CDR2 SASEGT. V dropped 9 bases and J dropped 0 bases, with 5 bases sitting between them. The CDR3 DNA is TGTGCCAGTCAGGTGAACACTGAAGCTTTCTTT. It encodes CASQVNTEAFF.

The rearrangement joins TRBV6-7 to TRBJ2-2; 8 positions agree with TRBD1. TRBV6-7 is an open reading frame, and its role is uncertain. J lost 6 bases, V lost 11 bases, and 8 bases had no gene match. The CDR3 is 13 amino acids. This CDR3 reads CAGETGDSGELFF. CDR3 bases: TGTGCCGGGGAGACAGGGGATTCCGGGGAGCTGTTTTTT.

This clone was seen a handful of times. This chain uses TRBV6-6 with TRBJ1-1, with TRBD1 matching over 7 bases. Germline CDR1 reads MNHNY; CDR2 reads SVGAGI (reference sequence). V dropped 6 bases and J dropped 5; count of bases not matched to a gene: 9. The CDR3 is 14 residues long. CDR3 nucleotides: TGTGCCAGCAGACCCCCATACAGGGGAACTGAAGCTTTCTTT. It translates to CASRPPYRGTEAFF.

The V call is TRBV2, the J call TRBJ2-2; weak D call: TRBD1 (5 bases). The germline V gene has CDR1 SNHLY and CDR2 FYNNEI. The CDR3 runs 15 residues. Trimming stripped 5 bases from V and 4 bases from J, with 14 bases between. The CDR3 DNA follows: TGTGCCAGCAGTTGGTCAGGGAAAGGCACCGGGGAGCTGTTTTTT. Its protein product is CASSWSGKGTGELFF.

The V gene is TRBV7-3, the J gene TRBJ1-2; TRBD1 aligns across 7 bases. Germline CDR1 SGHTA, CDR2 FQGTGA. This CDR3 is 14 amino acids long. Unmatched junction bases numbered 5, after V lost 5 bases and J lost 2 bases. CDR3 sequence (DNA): TGTGCCAGCAGCCCCGGGACAGAAAACTATGGCTACACCTTC. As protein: CASSPGTENYGYTF.

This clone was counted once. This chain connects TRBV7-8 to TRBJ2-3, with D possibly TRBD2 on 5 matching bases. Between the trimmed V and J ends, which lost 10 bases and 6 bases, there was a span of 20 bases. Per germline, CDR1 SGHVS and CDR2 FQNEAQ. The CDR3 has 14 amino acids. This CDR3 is CATHRDLILDTQYF. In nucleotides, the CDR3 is TGTGCCACCCACCGGGATCTAATCCTGGATACGCAGTATTTT.